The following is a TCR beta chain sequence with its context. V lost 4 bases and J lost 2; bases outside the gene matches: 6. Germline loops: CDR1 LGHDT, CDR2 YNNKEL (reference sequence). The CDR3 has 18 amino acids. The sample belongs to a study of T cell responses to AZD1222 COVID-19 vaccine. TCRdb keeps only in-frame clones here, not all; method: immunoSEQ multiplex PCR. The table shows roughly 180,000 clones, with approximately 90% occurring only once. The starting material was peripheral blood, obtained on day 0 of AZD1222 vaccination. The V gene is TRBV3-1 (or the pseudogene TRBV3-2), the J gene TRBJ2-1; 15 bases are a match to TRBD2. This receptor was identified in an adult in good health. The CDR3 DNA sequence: TGTGCCAGCAGCCCAGGACTAGCGGGAGGGTTTACCTACAATGAGCAGTTCTTC. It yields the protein CASSPGLAGGFTYNEQFF.